These T cell receptor beta chains were read from a single sample in a study of blood T cell repertoires in COVID-19. Clones were read by immunoSEQ multiplex PCR, and TCRdb kept only the in-frame ones, dropping some. The data hold 130,000 to 150,000 clones, with more than 70% observed a single time. The sample comprised peripheral blood. The receptors come from a human donor in a cohort sampled during active COVID-19. CDR3s leave out the opening cysteine and the closing phenylalanine or tryptophan. Rows give clone size only sometimes, using once, few, many, or a class for an expanded clone.

NA	TRBV25-1	ASSEAGGTDTQY
NA	TRBV29-1	SVQGFSEQF
NA	TRBV6-5	ASSYSEGPPGEQY
NA	TRBV6-6	ASSPGLVPEQY
NA	TRBV19	ASSIDGGGPPDTQY
NA	TRBV5-8	ASSRGQAHNEQF
NA	TRBV13	ASSPAPRRIYGYT
NA	TRBV4-1	ASSQVRATKRPYNSPLH
NA	TRBV9	ASSTLGGDGGTQY
NA	TRBV3-1/TRBV3-2	ASSQRLAGGLLNEQF
NA	TRBV10-1	ASSEGRGEDTQY
NA	TRBV19	ASSSQASNYGYT
NA	TRBV19	ASTEAGQLLRLANYGYT
NA	TRBV6-5	ASILRGQARGAF
NA	TRBV5-5	ASSRDNRDGYT
NA	TRBV10-1	ASSERQPNLETQY
NA	TRBV9	ASSVGPGDTYGYT
NA	TRBV19	ASLGTGSSLGQPQH
NA	TRBV7-6	ASSELAGAYEQY
NA	TRBV6-5	ASRHLRGLSTQY
NA	TRBV6-6	ASLGLQETQY
NA	TRBV6-1	ASSEDRGNEKLF
NA	TRBV7-7	ASSTRQGESGNTIY
few	TRBV9	ASSPYGTSGQETQY
NA	TRBV19	ASSIGFGGGETQY
NA	TRBV5-6	ASSPGFSGANVLT